This T cell receptor beta chain was retrieved from a study of siplizumab effects on memory and regulatory T cells. Comment on this clone: Its antigen is undetermined.

Donor pairs, a few in total, had unstimulated naive, memory, effector memory and TEMRA subsets sequenced. The CDR3 extends over 16 amino acids. The ends lost 0 bases at V and 4 bases at J; junction bases unmatched: 4. Germline-derived CDR1 and CDR2 are MNHNS and SASEGT. Per sample, some 10^5 TCR templates underwent assay. The assay was immunoSEQ multiplex PCR, and TCRdb's table has in-frame clones only and misses some. The sample contains 50,000 to 70,000 clones, just over 95% of which appear only once. Findings and limits, study-wide: Major contributors to the alloresponse seemed to be naive T cells, which also appeared more diverse than memory cells. Tracing alloreactive clones into unstimulated subsets worked for only a minor fraction of them.

The V call is TRBV6-1, the J call TRBJ2-3; 10 bases line up with TRBD2. The clonotype originates from a human donor in good health. Sequencing input: naive CD8+ T cells sorted from blood. CDR3 protein: CASSEAVAGGPDTQYF. The CDR3 DNA follows: TGTGCCAGCAGTGAAGCGGTAGCGGGGGGTCCAGATACGCAGTATTTT.